This T cell receptor (beta chain) was captured in a study of shared clonotypes between healthy human individuals. Background on the study: CD4 naive cells filled three plates per donor, CD4 memory three, CD8 naive two and CD8 memory one.

The assay used deep level. Method: immunoSEQ multiplex PCR; TCRdb's copy keeps in-frame clones and lacks some. This table has 2,100,000 or so clones, almost 96% appearing once. CDR1 is SGDLS, CDR2 YYNGEE, per germline. V lost 0 bases, J lost 2 bases, and 6 bases lay in between. The CDR3 covers 15 residues. A note on this clone: Antigen specificity is unknown.

Points from the study as a whole: Rarefaction demonstrated incomplete sorted-subset sequencing despite large depth.

This receptor was identified in a man aged 18 to 35 in good health. The sequenced material came from naive CD4+ T cells sorted from blood. Subset described: CD45RA+ positively selected. The V gene is TRBV9, the J gene TRBJ1-6, with a tentative D call TRBD1 (6 bases). CDR3 sequence: CASSVGTAYNSPLHF. CDR3 bases: TGTGCCAGCAGCGTAGGGACAGCCTATAATTCACCCCTCCACTTT.